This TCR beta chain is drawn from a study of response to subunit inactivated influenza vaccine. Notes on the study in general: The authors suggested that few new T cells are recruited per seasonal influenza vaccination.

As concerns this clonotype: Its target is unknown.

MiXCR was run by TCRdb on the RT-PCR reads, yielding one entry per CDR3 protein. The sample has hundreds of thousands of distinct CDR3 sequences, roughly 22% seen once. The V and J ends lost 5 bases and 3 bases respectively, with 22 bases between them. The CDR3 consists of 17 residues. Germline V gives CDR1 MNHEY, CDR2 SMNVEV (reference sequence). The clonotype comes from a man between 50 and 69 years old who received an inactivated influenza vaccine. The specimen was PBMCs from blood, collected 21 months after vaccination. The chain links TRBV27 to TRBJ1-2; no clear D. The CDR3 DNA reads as TGTGCCAGCAGTCCGCGCGTGGGAAGTGGTCTCGACTATGGCTACACCTTC. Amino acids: CASSPRVGSGLDYGYTF.